A single sample gave rise to the 3 T cell receptor beta chains below, sequenced in a study of cytomegalovirus exposure and HLA in healthy donors. The protocol was immunoSEQ multiplex PCR, while the TCRdb copy is restricted to in-frame clones and leaves out a portion. The sample yields approximately 120,000 clones, around nine tenths seen once. The sequenced sample consisted of PBMCs. These receptors came from a woman between 18 and 29 years old in good health and CMV-seronegative.

The chain couples TRBV6-1 to TRBJ1-1; 8 bases are a match to TRBD1. This CDR3 comprises 15 residues. CDR1 is MNHNS and CDR2 is SASEGT in the germline V gene. V dropped 4 bases and J dropped 5; count of bases not matched to a gene: 9. The CDR3 is CASSARQGSLTEAFF. DNA of the CDR3: TGTGCCAGCAGTGCCCGACAGGGGTCTCTTACTGAAGCTTTCTTT.

The V and J genes are TRBV5-4 and TRBJ1-2; unclear D gene. The CDR3 contains 16 residues. Deletions cut 0 bases from V and 4 bases from J, with 16 bases between. Germline V lookup: CDR1 SGHNT, CDR2 YYREEE (reference sequence). The CDR3 region has the DNA TGTGCCAGCAGCTTGGTTTTGGGTGAGGCACCCTATGGCTACACCTTC. Translated, it gives CASSLVLGEAPYGYTF. The whole variable domain, remainder taken from reference TRBV5-4 and TRBJ1-2, is ETGVTQSPTHLIKTRGQQVTLRCSSQSGHNTVSWYQQALGQGPQFIFQYYREEENGRGNFPPRFSGLQFPNYSSELNVNALELDDSALYLCASSLVLGEAPYGYTFGSGTRLTVV.

This clone was seen only a few times. The rearrangement joins TRBV10-3 to TRBJ1-2; TRBD1 agrees at 7 bases. Germline CDR1 ENHRY, CDR2 SYGVKD. V dropped 10 bases and J dropped 0; count of bases not matched to a gene: 8. The CDR3 sequence is 14 residues long. The CDR3 loop is CATVPGQTNYGYTF. CDR3 sequence (DNA): TGTGCCACCGTCCCGGGACAGACTAACTATGGCTACACCTTC.